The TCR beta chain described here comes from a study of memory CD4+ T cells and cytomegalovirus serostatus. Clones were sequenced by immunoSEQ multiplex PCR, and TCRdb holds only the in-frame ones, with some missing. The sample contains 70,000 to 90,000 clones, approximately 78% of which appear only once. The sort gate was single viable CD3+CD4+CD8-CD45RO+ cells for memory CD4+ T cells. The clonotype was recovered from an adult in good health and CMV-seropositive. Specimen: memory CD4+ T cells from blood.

CDR3 bases: TGTGCCAGCAGCGTTTATGGGAACACTGAAGCTTTCTTT. Translated: CASSVYGNTEAFF. The rearrangement uses TRBV9 and TRBJ1-1, with D uncertain. V was shortened by 2 bases and J by 1 base, with 6 bases between the two germline ends. The CDR3 length is 13 residues. Germline CDR1 and CDR2: SGDLS and YYNGEE.